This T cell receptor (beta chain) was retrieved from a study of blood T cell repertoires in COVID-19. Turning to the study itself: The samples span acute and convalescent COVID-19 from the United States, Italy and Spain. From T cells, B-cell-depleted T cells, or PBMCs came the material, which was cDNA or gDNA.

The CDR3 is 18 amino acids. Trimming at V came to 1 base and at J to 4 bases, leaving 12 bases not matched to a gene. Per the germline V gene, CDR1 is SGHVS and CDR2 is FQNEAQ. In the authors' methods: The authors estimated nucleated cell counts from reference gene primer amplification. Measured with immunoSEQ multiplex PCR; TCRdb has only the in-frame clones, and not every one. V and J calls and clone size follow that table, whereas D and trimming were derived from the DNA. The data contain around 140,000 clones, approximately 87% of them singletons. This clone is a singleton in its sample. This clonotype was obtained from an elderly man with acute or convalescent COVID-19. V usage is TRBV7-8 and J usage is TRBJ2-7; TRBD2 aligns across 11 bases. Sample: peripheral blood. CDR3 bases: TGTGCCAGCAGCTTAGTAAGCCTAGCGGGAGGTCGGACTTACGAGCAGTACTTC. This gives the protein CASSLVSLAGGRTYEQYF.